The entry that follows covers one TCR beta chain sequence. These data are taken from a study of OX40 agonist ivuxolimab in advanced cancers. Assay used: immunoSEQ multiplex PCR; TCRdb lists only in-frame clones, some missing. This table has 55,000 to 85,000 clones, approximately 86% appearing once. Germline values: CDR1 SGHNT, CDR2 YYREEE (reference sequence). V lost 0 bases and J lost 4, with 14 bases in between. The CDR3 is made up of 16 amino acids. This material consisted of CD4+ or CD8+ T cells sorted from blood, taken in a trial of the OX40 agonist ivuxolimab. This chain links TRBV5-4 with TRBJ2-1; D gene uncertain. This TCR was recovered from an adult with an advanced solid tumor such as melanoma, head and neck, liver or kidney cancer. The CDR3 DNA is TGTGCCAGCAGCTTGGATGCTACTAACCTTTACAATGAGCAGTTCTTC. Translated: CASSLDATNLYNEQFF.